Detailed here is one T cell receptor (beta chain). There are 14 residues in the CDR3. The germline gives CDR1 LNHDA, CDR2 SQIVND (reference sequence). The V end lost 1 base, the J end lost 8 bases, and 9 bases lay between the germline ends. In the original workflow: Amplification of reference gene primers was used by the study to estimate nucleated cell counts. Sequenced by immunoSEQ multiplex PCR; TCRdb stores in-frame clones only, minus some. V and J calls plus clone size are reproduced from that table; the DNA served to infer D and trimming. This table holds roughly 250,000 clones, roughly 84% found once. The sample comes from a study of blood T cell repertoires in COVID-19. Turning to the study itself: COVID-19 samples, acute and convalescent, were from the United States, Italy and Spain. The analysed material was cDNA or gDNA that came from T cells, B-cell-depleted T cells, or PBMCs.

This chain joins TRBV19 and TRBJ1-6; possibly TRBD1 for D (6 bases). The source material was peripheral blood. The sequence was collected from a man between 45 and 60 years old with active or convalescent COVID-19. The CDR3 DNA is TGTGCCAGTAGTATAGGGGGGCTGGATTCACCCCTCCACTTT. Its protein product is CASSIGGLDSPLHF.